Listed here are 5 T cell receptor beta chains from one sample, sequenced in a study of blood T cell repertoires in COVID-19. Sequencing was performed with immunoSEQ multiplex PCR; in TCRdb, only in-frame clones are kept and a portion is missing. This repertoire shows about 190,000 clones, 84% found once; its top ten account for around 21%. Sequencing was performed on peripheral blood. The receptors here all came from a human donor in a cohort sampled during active COVID-19.

This clone was seen a single time. The J gene is TRBJ1-6, the V gene TRBV3-1 (or the pseudogene TRBV3-2); D uncertain. V was pared by 6 bases and J by 2 bases, with 8 bases between. Germline CDR1 and CDR2: LGHDT and YNNKEL (reference sequence). The CDR3 covers 14 residues. The CDR3 DNA reads as TGTGCCAGCAGTCGAGGTCCCTATAATTCACCCCTCCACTTT. This sequence encodes CASSRGPYNSPLHF.

This clone occurred a few times. The CDR3 nucleotides read TGTGCCAGCAGCCAAGATCGGACACTCTATGGCTACACCTTC. It translates to CASSQDRTLYGYTF. V usage is TRBV4-2 and J usage is TRBJ1-2, with D maybe TRBD1 (5 bases). This CDR3 has 14 residues. Per germline, CDR1 LGHNA and CDR2 YNFKEQ. V was clipped by 0 bases and J by 4 bases, with 9 bases between them.

The rearrangement links TRBV20-1 to TRBJ2-3; 9 bases agree with TRBD2. The CDR3 length is 14 residues. The germline gives CDR1 DFQATT, CDR2 SNEGSKA (reference sequence). V dropped 3 bases and J dropped 1; count of bases not matched to a gene: 2. CDR3 coding DNA: TGCAGTGCTAGTCAGCGGGGGGGCACAGATACGCAGTATTTT. Protein: CSASQRGGTDTQYF.

The chain employs TRBV28 and TRBJ1-1; the D is unclear. The CDR3 covers 11 residues. Trimming removed 4 bases at V and 10 bases at J, with 10 bases between. Germline assignment: CDR1 MDHEN and CDR2 SYDVKM. CDR3 region: CASSSESGAFF. CDR3 DNA sequence: TGTGCCAGCAGTTCCGAATCGGGAGCTTTCTTT.

The chain employs TRBV4-2 and TRBJ1-2; D perhaps matches TRBD1 (5 bases). The CDR3 is 14 amino acids. Trimming pared 0 bases from V and 8 bases from J, leaving 13 bases between. Germline CDR1 is LGHNA and CDR2 is YNFKEQ. The DNA for the CDR3 is TGTGCCAGCAGCCAAGATAGGGCAGGGAACGGCTACACCTTC. Translated, it gives CASSQDRAGNGYTF.